This T cell receptor (gamma chain) was recovered during a study of Vδ1+ human thymocytes. RNA was extracted from the cells and then reverse transcribed. Multiplex PCR used pooled V-gene forward primers and a constant-region reverse primer to amplify CDR3s. TCRdb used CATT to re-call clones from the multiplex PCR reads. Of tens of thousands of gamma-chain clones detected, over 20% appear once; the ten largest clones hold about 2%. V shed 1 base and J 11 bases; nucleotides not matched to a gene: 8. This CDR3 has 12 amino acids. Germline CDR1 VENAVY, CDR2 YDSYNSRV. Remarks on this clone: What it binds is not known.

The study, taken as a whole, reports: Despite high sort purity, 20% to 25% of thymic T cell receptor delta sequences were Vdelta2. The authors advised highly purified populations and single-cell validation. Thymic TRG and TRD repertoires appeared highly polyclonal.

The chain uses TRGV8 and TRGJ1 or TRGJ2. Sequencing input: Vdelta1+ gamma-delta thymocytes from the thymus. The subset was: FACS-sorted CD3+ TCRalphabeta- TCRVdelta1+ TCRVdelta2- thymocytes. This TCR was sampled from a girl under two years old who had congenital heart surgery. The CDR3 region is CATWDSRMEKLF. CDR3 bases: TGTGCCACCTGGGATAGTCGAATGGAGAAACTCTTT.